These 21 T cell receptor beta chains originate from one sample sequenced in a study of blood T cell repertoires in COVID-19. Here immunoSEQ multiplex PCR was the method, and the copy in TCRdb shows in-frame clones only, minus some. The repertoire holds under 200,000 clones, with about nine tenths as singletons. What was sequenced was peripheral blood. These TCRs come from a woman aged 70-85 years with acute or convalescent COVID-19.

This sequence joins TRBV6-1 and TRBJ1-5; D possibly corresponds to TRBD1 (5 bases). V was cut by 0 bases and J by 6 bases, with 6 bases left in between. Germline CDR1 MNHNS, CDR2 SASEGT. There are 13 residues in the CDR3. The CDR3 DNA follows: TGTGCCAGCAGTGAAGCGCAGGGTCAGCCCCAGCATTTT. Translation gives CASSEAQGQPQHF.

The chain has TRBV6-1 and TRBJ1-5; perhaps TRBD1 as D (6 bases). This CDR3 has 17 residues. V shed 4 bases and J shed 2 bases, with 18 bases lying between them. Germline CDR1 is MNHNS and CDR2 is SASEGT. The CDR3 bases are TGTGCCAGCAGTGTAAACCGGGACACCAGAGGCAATCAGCCCCAGCATTTT. As protein: CASSVNRDTRGNQPQHF.

The rearrangement links TRBV6-5 to TRBJ1-2; 8 bases are shared with TRBD1. This CDR3 has 12 amino acids. Germline CDR1 and CDR2: MNHEY and SVGAGI. After removal of 5 bases from V and 7 bases from J, the junction contained 3 bases not matched to a gene. DNA of the CDR3: TGTGCCAGCAGTACAACAGGGGGTGGCTACACCTTC. Residues: CASSTTGGGYTF.

In this sample, this clone turned up once. V and J are TRBV20-1 and TRBJ1-1; a possible D gene is TRBD1 (5 bases). Germline V gives CDR1 DFQATT, CDR2 SNEGSKA (reference sequence). The CDR3 sequence is 12 residues long. V was shortened by 3 bases and J by 5 bases, with 10 bases between the two germline ends. The CDR3 sequence: CSASLQGTEAFF. The CDR3 DNA reads as TGCAGTGCTAGTCTTCAGGGTACTGAAGCTTTCTTT.

Points on this clone: This sample includes further DNA sequences coding for the same CDR3. The rearrangement links TRBV7-9 to TRBJ1-2, with D uncertain. The CDR3 totals 14 residues. The V gene's germline CDR1 is SEHNR and CDR2 FQNEAQ (reference sequence). Trimming took off 1 base at V and 7 bases at J, with 13 bases between the two ends. DNA of the CDR3: TGTGCCAGCAGCTTAGTAATGAGGGCGGCTGGCTACACCTTC. Its translation: CASSLVMRAAGYTF.

This chain links TRBV29-1 with TRBJ1-2; a weak D match, TRBD1 (5 bases). Germline V CDR1 and CDR2: SQVTM, ANQGSEA. The CDR3 length is 13 residues. V shed 4 bases and J shed 0 bases, with 9 bases lying between them. CDR3 loop: CSVGGLSNYGYTF. DNA of the CDR3: TGCAGCGTTGGGGGCTTATCTAACTATGGCTACACCTTC.

The V gene is TRBV12-3 or TRBV12-4, the J gene TRBJ2-3; D is ambiguous. The CDR3 has 12 amino acids. V lost 5 bases to trimming and J lost 4 bases, with 7 bases between them. In DNA form, the CDR3 reads TGTGCCAGCAGTATTCGAGCAGATACGCAGTATTTT. Its protein product is CASSIRADTQYF.

This chain connects TRBV6-5 to TRBJ2-5; possible D gene TRBD2, 6 bases. Trimming took off 6 bases at V and 5 bases at J, with 13 bases between the two ends. Germline CDR1 reads MNHEY; CDR2 reads SVGAGI. The CDR3 is 13 residues long. This chain's CDR3 is CASRPPGLETQYF. CDR3 coding DNA: TGTGCCAGCAGACCGCCGGGACTGGAGACCCAGTACTTC.

V and J are TRBV5-4 and TRBJ1-1; a weak D match, TRBD1 (6 bases). Trimming removed 4 bases at V and 0 bases at J, with 10 bases between. CDR3 size: 14 residues. Germline CDR1 and CDR2: SGHNT and YYREEE (reference sequence). In nucleotides, the CDR3 is TGTGCCAGCAGCCGAGGGGGTGTGAACACTGAAGCTTTCTTT. Residues: CASSRGGVNTEAFF.

The chain joins TRBV19 to TRBJ1-1, with TRBD1 as a possible D gene (5 bases). Trimming cost V 3 bases and J 6 bases, with 17 bases left between them. In germline, CDR1 is LNHDA, CDR2 SQIVND (reference sequence). The CDR3 has 15 residues. CDR3 sequence: CASSMRTLRSPEAFF. The CDR3 nucleotides are TGTGCCAGTAGTATGAGGACATTGCGAAGCCCTGAAGCTTTCTTT. The variable domain in full, with the rest retrieved from reference TRBV19 and TRBJ1-1, is DGGITQSPKYLFRKEGQNVTLSCEQNLNHDAMYWYRQDPGQGLRLIYYSQIVNDFQKGDIAEGYSVSREKKESFPLTVTSAQKNPTAFYLCASSMRTLRSPEAFFGQGTRLTVV.

The chain joins TRBV25-1 to TRBJ2-1, with 8 bases fitting TRBD2. V was pared by 10 bases and J by 8 bases, with 13 bases of the junction left unmatched. This CDR3 is 14 amino acids long. Germline CDR1 MGHDK, CDR2 SYGVNS. The CDR3 protein is CATSSSGGSDEQFF. The CDR3 region has the DNA TGTGCCACCAGCTCCTCGGGGGGGTCAGATGAGCAGTTCTTC.

Concerning this clone itself: Other nucleotide sequences in the sample specify the same CDR3. The CDR3 region has the DNA TGTGCCAGCTCACTTCAGGAGAACACTGAAGCTTTCTTT. This encodes CASSLQENTEAFF. The rearrangement links TRBV18 to TRBJ1-1, with unresolved D. CDR3 length: 13 amino acids. Per germline, CDR1 KGHSH and CDR2 LQKENI. V was clipped by 4 bases and J by 1 base, with 7 bases between them.

This chain links TRBV7-2 with TRBJ1-1, with 10 bases fitting TRBD1. This CDR3 is built from 16 residues. V lost 3 bases and J lost 4; bases outside the gene matches: 8. CDR1 and CDR2 (germline): SGHTA, FQGNSA. The CDR3 bases are TGTGCCAGCAGCTTCCGGACAGGGGGGGGAGTCACTGAAGCTTTCTTT. Translated, it gives CASSFRTGGGVTEAFF.

The chain links TRBV6-5 to TRBJ1-5, with D possibly matching TRBD1 (5 bases). The CDR3 sequence is 15 residues long. V gave up 8 bases and J gave up 2 bases, with 16 bases separating them. Germline loops: CDR1 MNHEY, CDR2 SVGAGI. The CDR3 reads CASRGGGAGNQPQHF. DNA of the CDR3: TGTGCCAGCCGCGGTGGAGGGGCCGGCAATCAGCCCCAGCATTTT.

The V call is TRBV3-1 (or the pseudogene TRBV3-2), the J call TRBJ2-3; D ambiguous. Germline lookup yields CDR1 LGHDT and CDR2 YNNKEL (reference sequence). The CDR3 covers 13 residues. The germline V and J ends were trimmed by 5 bases and 4 bases, with 10 bases remaining between them. CDR3 nucleotides: TGTGCCAGCAGCACCCGGTCTGCAGATACGCAGTATTTT. Its protein product is CASSTRSADTQYF.

The J gene is TRBJ1-1, the V gene TRBV11-2; 8 bases line up with TRBD1. J gave up 4 bases and V 4 bases, and 8 bases lay outside the gene matches. The CDR3 length is 15 residues. Per germline, CDR1 SGHAT and CDR2 FQNNGV. The CDR3 DNA reads TGTGCCAGCAGCTCGAACAGGGGGGGGATCACTGAAGCTTTCTTT. Its translation is CASSSNRGGITEAFF.

The chain is built from TRBV10-1 and TRBJ1-1; D may be TRBD1 (6 bases). V lost 0 bases, J lost 1 base, and 12 bases lay in between. This CDR3 region has 16 residues. The germline V gene encodes CDR1 WNHNN and CDR2 SYGVQD (reference sequence). CDR3 residues: CASSESQGLGNTEAFF. In DNA, the CDR3 is TGCGCCAGCAGTGAGTCACAGGGCCTAGGGAACACTGAAGCTTTCTTT.

V usage is TRBV6-5 and J usage is TRBJ2-5; D is ambiguous. Germline V CDR1 and CDR2: MNHEY, SVGAGI. The germline V and J ends were trimmed by 0 bases and 4 bases, with 12 bases remaining between them. The CDR3 sequence is 15 residues long. The CDR3, as DNA: TGTGCCAGCAGTTACTCCCCAGACCAGGCAGAGACCCAGTACTTC. Translating gives CASSYSPDQAETQYF.

The J gene is TRBJ1-3, the V gene TRBV5-1; TRBD1 is a possible D gene (6 bases). The CDR3 sequence is 16 residues long. Germline values: CDR1 SGHRS, CDR2 YFSETQ. The V gene lost 4 bases and the J gene lost 1 base, with 15 bases spanning the gap. DNA of the CDR3: TGCGCCAGCAGCGCTGACAGGCTACCTTCTGGAAACACCATATATTTT. It is translated as CASSADRLPSGNTIYF.

The gene calls are TRBV6-1 and TRBJ1-1; tentatively, D is TRBD1 (5 bases). The CDR3 contains 13 residues. V was shortened by 3 bases and J by 1 base, with 6 bases between the two germline ends. Per germline, CDR1 MNHNS and CDR2 SASEGT. For the CDR3, the DNA is TGTGCCAGCAGTGACGGGGGGAACACTGAAGCTTTCTTT. Its protein product is CASSDGGNTEAFF.

V usage is TRBV5-1 and J usage is TRBJ1-1, with 8 bases that match TRBD1. Germline V gene data show CDR1 as SGHRS and CDR2 as YFSETQ. The CDR3 is made up of 16 amino acids. The V and J ends lost 0 bases and 0 bases, in that order; junction bases with no gene match: 4. In DNA form, the CDR3 reads TGCGCCAGCAGCTTGGGGACAGGGCCTTTGAACACTGAAGCTTTCTTT. This encodes CASSLGTGPLNTEAFF.